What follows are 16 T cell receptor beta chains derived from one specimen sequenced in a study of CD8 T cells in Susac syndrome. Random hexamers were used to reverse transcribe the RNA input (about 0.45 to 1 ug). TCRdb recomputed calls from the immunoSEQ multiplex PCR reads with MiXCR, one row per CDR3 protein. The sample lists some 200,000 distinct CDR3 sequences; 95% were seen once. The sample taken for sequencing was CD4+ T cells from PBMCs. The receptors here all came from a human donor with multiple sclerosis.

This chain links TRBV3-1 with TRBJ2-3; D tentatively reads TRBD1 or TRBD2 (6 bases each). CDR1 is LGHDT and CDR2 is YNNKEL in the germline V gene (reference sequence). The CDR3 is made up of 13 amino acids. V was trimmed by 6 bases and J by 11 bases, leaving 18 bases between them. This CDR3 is CASSRQGRGVQYF. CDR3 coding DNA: TGTGCCAGCAGTCGCCAGGGGCGGGGTGTGCAGTATTTT.

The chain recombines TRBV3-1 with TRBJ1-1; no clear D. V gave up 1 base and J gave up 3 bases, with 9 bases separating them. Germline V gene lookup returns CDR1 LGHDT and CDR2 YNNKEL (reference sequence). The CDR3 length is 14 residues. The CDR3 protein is CASSQVDGHTEAFF. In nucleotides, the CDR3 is TGTGCCAGCAGCCAAGTAGACGGACACACTGAAGCTTTCTTT.

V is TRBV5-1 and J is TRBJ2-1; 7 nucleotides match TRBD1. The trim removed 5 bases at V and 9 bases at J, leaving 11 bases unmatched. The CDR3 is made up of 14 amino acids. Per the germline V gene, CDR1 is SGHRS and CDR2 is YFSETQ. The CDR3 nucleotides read TGCGCCAGCAGACGGGACAGTGGTTCCGGTGAGCAGTTCTTC. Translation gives CASRRDSGSGEQFF.

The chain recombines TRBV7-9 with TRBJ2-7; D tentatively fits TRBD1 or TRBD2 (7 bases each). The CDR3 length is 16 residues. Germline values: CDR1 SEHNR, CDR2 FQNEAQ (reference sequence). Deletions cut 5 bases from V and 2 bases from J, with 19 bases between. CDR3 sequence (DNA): TGTGCCAGCAGCCACTCTCAGGGGGGGAGCGCCTACGAGCAGTACTTC. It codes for CASSHSQGGSAYEQYF.

In DNA, the CDR3 is TGCGCCAGCAGTACAGGGGCTGGCTCCTACAATGAGCAGTTCTTC. Translated: CASSTGAGSYNEQFF. The J gene is TRBJ2-1, the V gene TRBV5-1; 7 bases align to TRBD1. Germline V gives CDR1 SGHRS, CDR2 YFSETQ. The CDR3 totals 15 residues. The J segment lost 0 bases and the V segment lost 5 bases, leaving 5 bases of the junction unmatched.

The CDR3 sequence is CSAPPGLAVHYNEQFF. CDR3 DNA sequence: TGCAGTGCTCCTCCGGGACTAGCGGTTCACTACAATGAGCAGTTCTTC. The rearrangement joins TRBV20-1 to TRBJ2-1; 11 bases are a match to TRBD2. The CDR3 contains 16 residues. Germline V gives CDR1 DFQATT, CDR2 SNEGSKA (reference sequence). V was pared by 5 bases and J by 3 bases, with 9 bases of the junction left unmatched.

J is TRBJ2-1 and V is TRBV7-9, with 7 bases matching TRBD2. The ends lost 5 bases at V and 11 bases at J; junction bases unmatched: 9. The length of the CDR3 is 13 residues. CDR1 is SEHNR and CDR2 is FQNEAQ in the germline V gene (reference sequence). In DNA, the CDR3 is TGTGCCAGCAGCCCACTGTCTAGCGGACAGCAGTTCTTC. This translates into CASSPLSSGQQFF. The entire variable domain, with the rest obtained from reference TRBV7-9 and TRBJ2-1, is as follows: DTGVSQNPRHKITKRGQNVTFRCDPISEHNRLYWYRQTLGQGPEFLTYFQNEAQLEKSRLLSDRFSAERPKGSFSTLEIQRTEQGDSAMYLCASSPLSSGQQFFGPGTRLTVL.

DNA of the CDR3: TGCAGCGTTGATGGACAGGGAGGCACTGAAGCTTTCTTT. Protein sequence: CSVDGQGGTEAFF. The rearrangement uses TRBV29-1 and TRBJ1-1, with 8 bases identical to TRBD1. CDR3 size: 13 residues. J was trimmed by 4 bases and V by 3 bases; bases with no gene match: 4. Germline-derived CDR1 and CDR2 are SQVTM and ANQGSEA.

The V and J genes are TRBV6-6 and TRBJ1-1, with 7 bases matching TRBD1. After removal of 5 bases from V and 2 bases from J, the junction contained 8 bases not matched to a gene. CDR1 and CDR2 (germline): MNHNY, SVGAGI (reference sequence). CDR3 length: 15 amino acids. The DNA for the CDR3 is TGTGCCAGCAGTCCCACGACAGGGAGCAACACTGAAGCTTTCTTT. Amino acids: CASSPTTGSNTEAFF.

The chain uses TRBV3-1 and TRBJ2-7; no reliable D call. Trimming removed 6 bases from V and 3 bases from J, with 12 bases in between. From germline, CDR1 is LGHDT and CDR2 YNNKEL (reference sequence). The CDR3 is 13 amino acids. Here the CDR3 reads CASSDQEYYEQYF. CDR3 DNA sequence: TGTGCCAGCAGTGATCAGGAATACTACGAGCAGTACTTC.

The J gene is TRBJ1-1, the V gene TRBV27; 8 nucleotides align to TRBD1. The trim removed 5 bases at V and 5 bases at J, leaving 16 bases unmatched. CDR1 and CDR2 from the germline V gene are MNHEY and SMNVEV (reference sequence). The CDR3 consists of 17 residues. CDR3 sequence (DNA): TGTGCCAGCAGTCCGAAACCCCCGGGACAGGATAATACTGAAGCTTTCTTT. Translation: CASSPKPPGQDNTEAFF.

This CDR3 reads CASGLMDTQYF. DNA for the CDR3: TGTGCCAGCGGGTTAATGGATACGCAGTATTTT. The V call is TRBV9, the J call TRBJ2-3, with D unclear. The CDR3 has 11 residues. Germline-derived CDR1 and CDR2 are SGDLS and YYNGEE. Trimming shortened V by 7 bases and J by 6 bases, and 9 bases separated the two germline ends.

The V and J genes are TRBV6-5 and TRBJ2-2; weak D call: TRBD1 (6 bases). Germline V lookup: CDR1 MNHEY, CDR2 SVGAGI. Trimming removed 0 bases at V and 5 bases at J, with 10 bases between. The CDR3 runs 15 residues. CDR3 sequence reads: CASSYSSGVTGELFF. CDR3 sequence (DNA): TGTGCCAGCAGTTACTCTTCAGGGGTGACCGGGGAGCTGTTTTTT.

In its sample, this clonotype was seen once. The CDR3 region has the DNA TGTGCCAGCAGTTACCCCGTGGGAGAGGGGGGGTACGAGCAGTACTTC. It yields the protein CASSYPVGEGGYEQYF. The chain recombines TRBV6-6 with TRBJ2-7; the D gene is possibly TRBD2 (7 bases). V dropped 2 bases and J dropped 4 bases, with 18 bases sitting between them. CDR1 is MNHNY and CDR2 is SVGAGI in the germline V gene (reference sequence). CDR3 length equals 16 residues.

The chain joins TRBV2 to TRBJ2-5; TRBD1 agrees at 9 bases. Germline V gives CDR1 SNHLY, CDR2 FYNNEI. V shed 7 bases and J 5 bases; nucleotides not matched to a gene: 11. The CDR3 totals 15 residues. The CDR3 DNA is TGTGCCAGCATGCTCCGGGACAGGGAGTTTGAGACCCAGTACTTC. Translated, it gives CASMLRDREFETQYF. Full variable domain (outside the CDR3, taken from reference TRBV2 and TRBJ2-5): EPEVTQTPSHQVTQMGQEVILRCVPISNHLYFYWYRQILGQKVEFLVSFYNNEISEKSEIFDDQFSVERPDGSNFTLKIRSTKLEDSAMYFCASMLRDREFETQYFGPGTRLLVL.

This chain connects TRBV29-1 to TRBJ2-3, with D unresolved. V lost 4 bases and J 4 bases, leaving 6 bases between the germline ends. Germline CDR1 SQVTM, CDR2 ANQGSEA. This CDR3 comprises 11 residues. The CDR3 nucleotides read TGCAGCGTTGTAAGCGCAGATACGCAGTATTTT. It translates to CSVVSADTQYF.